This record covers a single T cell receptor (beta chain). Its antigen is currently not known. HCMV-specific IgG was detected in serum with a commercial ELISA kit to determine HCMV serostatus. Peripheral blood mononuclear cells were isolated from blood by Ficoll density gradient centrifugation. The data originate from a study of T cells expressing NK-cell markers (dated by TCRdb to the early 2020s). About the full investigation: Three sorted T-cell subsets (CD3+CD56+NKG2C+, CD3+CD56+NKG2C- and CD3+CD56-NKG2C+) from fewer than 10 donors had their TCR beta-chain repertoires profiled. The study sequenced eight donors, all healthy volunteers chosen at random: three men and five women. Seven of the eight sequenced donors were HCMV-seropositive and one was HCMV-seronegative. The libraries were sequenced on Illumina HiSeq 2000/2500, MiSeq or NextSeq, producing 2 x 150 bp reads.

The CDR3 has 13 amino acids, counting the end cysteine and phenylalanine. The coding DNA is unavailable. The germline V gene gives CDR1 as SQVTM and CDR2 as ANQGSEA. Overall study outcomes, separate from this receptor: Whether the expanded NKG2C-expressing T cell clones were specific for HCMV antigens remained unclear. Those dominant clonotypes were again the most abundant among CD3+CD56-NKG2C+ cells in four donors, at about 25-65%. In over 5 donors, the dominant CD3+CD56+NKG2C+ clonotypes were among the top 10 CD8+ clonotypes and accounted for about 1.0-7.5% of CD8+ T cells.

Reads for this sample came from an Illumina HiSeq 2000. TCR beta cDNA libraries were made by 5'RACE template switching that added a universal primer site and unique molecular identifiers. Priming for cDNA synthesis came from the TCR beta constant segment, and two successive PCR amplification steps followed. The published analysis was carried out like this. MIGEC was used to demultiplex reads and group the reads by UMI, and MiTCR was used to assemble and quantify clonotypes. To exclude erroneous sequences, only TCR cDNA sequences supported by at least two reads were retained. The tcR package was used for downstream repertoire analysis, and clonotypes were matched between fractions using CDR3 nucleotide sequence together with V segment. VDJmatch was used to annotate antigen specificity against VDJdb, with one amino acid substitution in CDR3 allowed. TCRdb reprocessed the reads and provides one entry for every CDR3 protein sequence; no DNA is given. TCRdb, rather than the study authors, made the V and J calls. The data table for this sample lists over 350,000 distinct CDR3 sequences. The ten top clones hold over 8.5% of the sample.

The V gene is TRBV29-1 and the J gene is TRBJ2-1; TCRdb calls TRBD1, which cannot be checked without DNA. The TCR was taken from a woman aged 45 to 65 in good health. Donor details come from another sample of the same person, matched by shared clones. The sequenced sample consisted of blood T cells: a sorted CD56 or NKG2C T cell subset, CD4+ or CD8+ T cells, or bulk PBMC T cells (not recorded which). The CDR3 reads CSVDWVVGDEQFF.